Listed below are T cell receptor beta chains from one sample, sequenced in a study of T-cell memory formation after mild COVID-19. TCRdb re-analysed the 5' RACE reads in MiXCR, keeping a single row per CDR3 protein. Of 300,000 to 400,000 distinct CDR3 sequences in the sample, approximately 16% were seen once. Sequenced sample: PBMCs or a T cell subset sorted from them (not recorded which). The receptors here all came from a man between 18 and 29 years old who had mild COVID-19 (a few samples of this study predate the infection). Cell type and time point are not known. Both conserved end residues are part of each CDR3. The D gene is left open where the match is weak. Clone size is given for some rows only: seen once, a few or many times, or a class if the clone is expanded.

clone size	J gene	V gene	CDR3 length	D gene	CDR3 protein	CDR3 DNA
many	TRBJ1-1	TRBV12-3/TRBV12-4	8	-	CASGLAFF	TGTGCCAGCGGGCTCGCTTTCTTT
few	TRBJ1-2	TRBV7-9	13	-	CASSQDFRVGYTF	TGTGCCAGCAGCCAAGATTTCCGGGTCGGCTACACCTTC
many	TRBJ1-5	TRBV25-1	14	-	CASSESGLLGPQHF	TGTGCCAGCAGTGAATCCGGCTTGCTAGGACCCCAGCATTTT
-	TRBJ1-2	TRBV2	13	-	CASRPDRKGLYTF	TGTGCCAGCAGACCAGACAGGAAGGGACTCTACACCTTC
-	TRBJ1-1	TRBV7-2	15	-	CASSSLGQPNTEAFF	TGTGCCAGCAGCTCCTTGGGGCAGCCGAACACTGAAGCTTTCTTT
-	TRBJ2-4	TRBV6-6	18	-	CASSYSSSRWLAKNIQYF	TGTGCCAGCAGTTACTCGAGTAGCAGGTGGCTAGCCAAAAACATTCAGTACTTC
-	TRBJ1-3	TRBV20-1	11	-	CSAGGVGTIYF	TGCAGTGCCGGTGGAGTCGGCACCATATATTTT
-	TRBJ1-4	TRBV19	13	-	CASRPSGPQKLFF	TGTGCCAGTAGACCATCGGGACCCCAAAAACTGTTTTTT
many	TRBJ2-2	TRBV20-1	17	TRBD2	CSASAPGLAGATGELFF	TGCAGTGCTAGCGCGCCGGGACTAGCGGGGGCCACCGGGGAGCTGTTTTTT
few	TRBJ1-3	TRBV7-2	15	-	CASSLVWSSGNTIYF	TGTGCCAGCAGCTTAGTCTGGAGCTCTGGAAACACCATATATTTT